The 4 T cell receptor beta chains in this list originate from one sample, sequenced in a study of T cell changes during pregnancy in multiple sclerosis. TCRdb's table, derived via immunoSEQ multiplex PCR, lists solely in-frame clones and lacks some. Of under 30,000 clones detected, under 95% appear once; the ten largest clones hold under 10%. The material was CD8+ T cells from peripheral blood mononuclear cells, obtained in the third trimester of pregnancy. The receptor set was obtained from a female donor in good health, enrolled as a control in a pregnancy study.

The chain combines TRBV9 with TRBJ2-5, with 10 nucleotides matching TRBD2. Germline lookup yields CDR1 SGDLS and CDR2 YYNGEE. Trimming removed 2 bases from V and 3 bases from J; junction bases left unmatched: 4. This CDR3 has 15 amino acids. CDR3 DNA sequence: TGTGCCAGCAGCGTCGGTCTAGCGGGGGAAGAGACCCAGTACTTC. It specifies CASSVGLAGEETQYF.

The chain recombines TRBV4-2 with TRBJ2-1; D may be TRBD2 (6 bases). V lost 4 bases and J lost 8, with 24 bases in between. The length of the CDR3 is 17 residues. Germline V CDR1 and CDR2: LGHNA, YNFKEQ. The CDR3 nucleotides are TGTGCCAGCAGCCTCGTGGGATCCGGCGGGATCGGGGATGAGCAGTTCTTC. Translation: CASSLVGSGGIGDEQFF.

CDR3 nucleotide sequence: TGTGCCAGCAGCTTAGGGGACAGCCAGACTTACGAGCAGTACTTC. Protein: CASSLGDSQTYEQYF. The V gene is TRBV7-9, the J gene TRBJ2-7; 7 bases fit TRBD1. Germline lookup yields CDR1 SEHNR and CDR2 FQNEAQ (reference sequence). The CDR3 spans 15 residues. V dropped 1 base and J dropped 4; count of bases not matched to a gene: 7.

The chain joins TRBV2 to TRBJ2-3, with a tentative D call TRBD2 (5 bases). The CDR3 covers 16 residues. V lost 7 bases and J 0 bases, leaving 17 bases between the germline ends. Per germline, CDR1 SNHLY and CDR2 FYNNEI. DNA for the CDR3: TGTGCCAGCACCCACCCAGCGGAACAGAGCACAGATACGCAGTATTTT. The encoded protein is CASTHPAEQSTDTQYF.